Below, 28 T cell receptor beta chains from the same sample are listed, as sequenced in a study of shared clonotypes between healthy human individuals. TCRdb's copy holds only in-frame clones and misses some; the assay was immunoSEQ multiplex PCR. The table lists fewer than 1.6 million clones, 98% of them singletons. The material sequenced was naive CD4+ T cells sorted from blood. Indicated subset: CD45RA+ positively selected. These receptors were collected from a man aged 25-45 years in good health.

CDR3 nucleotide sequence: TGTGCCAGCAGCGTACAGCCGAACACTGAAGCTTTCTTT. It translates to CASSVQPNTEAFF. The gene calls are TRBV9 and TRBJ1-1; no firm D call. The CDR3 is 13 amino acids. Trimming stripped 1 base from V and 1 base from J, with 5 bases between. Germline-derived CDR1 and CDR2 are SGDLS and YYNGEE.

The chain employs TRBV10-3 and TRBJ2-2; tentative D call: TRBD2 (5 bases). V lost 0 bases and J 4 bases, leaving 6 bases between the germline ends. The CDR3 extends over 14 amino acids. Germline CDR1 and CDR2: ENHRY and SYGVKD. The CDR3 spells CAISESTITGELFF. Here the CDR3 DNA reads TGTGCCATCAGTGAGTCGACTATCACCGGGGAGCTGTTTTTT.

The rearrangement links TRBV6-1 to TRBJ2-1; possible D gene TRBD1, 5 bases. The CDR3 runs to 13 residues. Trimming left V 1 base short and J 9 bases short, with 10 bases between. Germline assignment: CDR1 MNHNS and CDR2 SASEGT. Here the CDR3 reads CASSEEGFFEQFF. DNA of the CDR3: TGTGCCAGCAGTGAAGAGGGGTTCTTTGAGCAGTTCTTC.

In DNA form, the CDR3 reads TGCAGCGTTGCGGACAGAGGAGGCACTGAAGCTTTCTTT. Translating it yields CSVADRGGTEAFF. This chain uses TRBV29-1 with TRBJ1-1, with D maybe TRBD1 (6 bases). The CDR3 runs to 13 residues. Trimming removed 4 bases at V and 4 bases at J, with 13 bases between. Germline V gene sequence: CDR1 SQVTM, CDR2 ANQGSEA.

This sequence joins TRBV5-4 and TRBJ2-5; TRBD1 might be the D (6 bases). V was cut by 4 bases and J by 2 bases, with 15 bases left in between. The germline gives CDR1 SGHNT, CDR2 YYREEE (reference sequence). The CDR3 is made up of 15 amino acids. The CDR3 is CASSPSGAQQETQYF. For the CDR3, the DNA is TGTGCCAGCAGCCCATCAGGGGCGCAGCAAGAGACCCAGTACTTC.

Concerning this clone: This same CDR3 is encoded by further DNA sequences in the sample. This chain links TRBV28 with TRBJ2-3; D is uncertain. Germline V gene sequence: CDR1 MDHEN, CDR2 SYDVKM. CDR3 length: 13 residues. V lost 2 bases, J lost 3 bases, and 6 bases lay in between. The CDR3 DNA is TGTGCCAGCAGTTTAAGTGGTACAGATACGCAGTATTTT. Translated, it gives CASSLSGTDTQYF.

The chain joins TRBV30 to TRBJ2-4; D gene uncertain. Germline V gene sequence: CDR1 GTSNPN, CDR2 SVGIG (reference sequence). V gave up 2 bases and J gave up 1 base, with 6 bases separating them. This CDR3 has 13 residues. Written as DNA, the CDR3 is TGTGCCTGGAGTTACTCGGCCAAAAACATTCAGTACTTC. Translated, it gives CAWSYSAKNIQYF.

This clone came up a few times. The rearrangement joins TRBV6-5 to TRBJ2-7, with 10 bases that match TRBD2. The V gene end was trimmed by 7 bases and the J gene end by 1 base; junction bases not matched to a gene: 4. CDR1 and CDR2 from the germline V gene are MNHEY and SVGAGI. The length of the CDR3 is 14 residues. Here the CDR3 reads CASTRTSGSYEQYF. CDR3 sequence (DNA): TGTGCCAGCACCAGGACTAGCGGATCCTACGAGCAGTACTTC.

V gene TRBV7-2 combines with J gene TRBJ2-5, with 8 positions matching TRBD1. V gave up 6 bases and J gave up 5 bases; unmatched junction bases: 8. The CDR3 sequence is 14 residues long. Germline V gives CDR1 SGHTA, CDR2 FQGNSA. Here the CDR3 DNA reads TGTGCCAGCAGGTTTGCAGGGGGCGTGGAGACCCAGTACTTC. It specifies CASRFAGGVETQYF.

This chain uses TRBV5-1 with TRBJ2-5; D is possibly TRBD2 (5 bases). Germline V gene data show CDR1 as SGHRS and CDR2 as YFSETQ. CDR3 length equals 14 residues. Trimming shortened V by 3 bases and J by 5 bases, and 14 bases separated the two germline ends. Here the CDR3 reads CASSSGTLRETQYF. Here the CDR3 DNA reads TGCGCCAGCAGCTCGGGAACCCTGAGGGAGACCCAGTACTTC.

Regarding this clone: A junction end diverges from the germline sequence, so it may reflect a read error. J is TRBJ2-7 and V is TRBV29-1; 8 bases fit TRBD2. The CDR3 is made up of 11 amino acids. Germline lookup yields CDR1 SQVTM and CDR2 ANQGSEA. The CDR3 reads CSNDGYLAGNF. CDR3 sequence (DNA): TGCAGCAACGACGGATATTTAGCGGGGAACTTC.

V usage is TRBV7-3 and J usage is TRBJ2-1, with 14 bases that match TRBD2. The CDR3 sequence is 19 residues long. Germline lookup yields CDR1 SGHTA and CDR2 FQGTGA. Losses at the gene ends were 5 bases for V and 3 bases for J; bases not matched to a gene: 12. The CDR3 coding sequence is TGTGCCAGCAGCCCCCTCGGACTAGCGGGAGGCCTGCTCTACAATGAGCAGTTCTTC. This sequence encodes CASSPLGLAGGLLYNEQFF. The full variable domain, with the rest looked up from reference TRBV7-3 and TRBJ2-1, is GAGVSQTPSNKVTEKGKYVELRCDPISGHTALYWYRQSLGQGPEFLIYFQGTGAADDSGLPNDRFFAVRPEGSVSTLKIQRTERGDSAVYLCASSPLGLAGGLLYNEQFFGPGTRLTVL.

The chain recombines TRBV28 with TRBJ2-1; TRBD2 aligns across 12 bases. The trim removed 7 bases at V and 6 bases at J, leaving 1 base unmatched. The CDR3 runs to 13 residues. Per the germline V gene, CDR1 is MDHEN and CDR2 is SYDVKM. This chain's CDR3 is CASKLAGGNEQFF. The CDR3, as DNA: TGTGCCAGCAAACTAGCGGGAGGCAATGAGCAGTTCTTC.

The V gene is TRBV19, the J gene TRBJ1-2, with D perhaps TRBD1 (5 bases). Germline-derived CDR1 and CDR2 are LNHDA and SQIVND (reference sequence). Trimming took off 3 bases at V and 3 bases at J, with 11 bases between the two ends. CDR3 length: 14 residues. CDR3: CASSINRGDYGYTF. CDR3 nucleotide sequence: TGTGCCAGTAGTATTAACCGGGGGGACTATGGCTACACCTTC.

This clone appeared a single time. This sample includes further DNA sequences coding for the same CDR3. The J gene is TRBJ1-5, the V gene TRBV18; 8 bases map to TRBD1. Trimming removed 3 bases from V and 3 bases from J; junction bases left unmatched: 4. The germline V gene encodes CDR1 KGHSH and CDR2 LQKENI. The CDR3 has 15 residues. In DNA, the CDR3 is TGTGCCAGCTCACCCGGACAGGGCCTCAATCAGCCCCAGCATTTT. Protein sequence: CASSPGQGLNQPQHF.

The J gene is TRBJ1-1, the V gene TRBV9; D unclear. The CDR3 contains 13 residues. CDR1 is SGDLS, CDR2 YYNGEE, per germline. With 0 bases removed from V and 8 bases from J, the gap between germline ends came to 11 bases. The CDR3 DNA sequence: TGTGCCAGCAGCGTAGGACAATGGGAAGAAGCTTTCTTT. Translating it yields CASSVGQWEEAFF.

A note on this clone: The same CDR3 also results from other DNA sequences found in this sample. This chain connects TRBV19 to TRBJ2-3; no clear D. This CDR3 spans 11 amino acids. V was clipped by 5 bases and J by 6 bases, with 6 bases between them. The germline V gene encodes CDR1 LNHDA and CDR2 SQIVND (reference sequence). In nucleotides, the CDR3 is TGTGCCAGTAGTGCTGGGGATACGCAGTATTTT. Amino acids: CASSAGDTQYF.

The V and J genes are TRBV11-2 and TRBJ2-5; perhaps D is TRBD1 or TRBD2 (5 bases each). The CDR3 has 15 residues. The V gene's germline CDR1 is SGHAT and CDR2 FQNNGV. The V end was cut by 0 bases, the J end by 2 bases, with 10 bases between. CDR3 sequence (DNA): TGTGCCAGCAGCTTAGATCCGGGGCCGCAAGAGACCCAGTACTTC. This encodes CASSLDPGPQETQYF.

The V gene is TRBV5-1, the J gene TRBJ2-3, with a possible D match to TRBD2 (6 bases). CDR1 and CDR2 (germline): SGHRS, YFSETQ. The CDR3 totals 15 residues. Trimming pared 1 base from V and 5 bases from J, leaving 14 bases between. In nucleotides, the CDR3 is TGCGCCAGCAGCTTGACCAACAGAGCGGGAGATACGCAGTATTTT. It codes for CASSLTNRAGDTQYF.

This clone showed up just once. This sequence joins TRBV27 and TRBJ1-3; D gene ambiguous. The germline CDR1 and CDR2 sequences are MNHEY and SMNVEV (reference sequence). CDR3 length equals 16 residues. V was pared by 0 bases and J by 0 bases, with 9 bases between. The CDR3 DNA reads TGTGCCAGCAGTTTATCCGGGGTCCACTCTGGAAACACCATATATTTT. Its translation: CASSLSGVHSGNTIYF.

V is TRBV6-5 and J is TRBJ2-3, with 12 bases that match TRBD2. Germline lookup yields CDR1 MNHEY and CDR2 SVGAGI. The CDR3 consists of 16 residues. V shed 0 bases and J 6 bases; nucleotides not matched to a gene: 4. CDR3 region: CASSYSTSGRPDTQYF. The DNA of the CDR3 is TGTGCCAGCAGTTACTCGACTAGCGGGAGACCCGATACGCAGTATTTT.

The J gene is TRBJ2-7, the V gene TRBV27, with TRBD2 matching over 13 bases. The CDR3 has 17 amino acids. The germline V gene has CDR1 MNHEY and CDR2 SMNVEV (reference sequence). After removal of 2 bases from V and 4 bases from J, the junction contained 8 bases not matched to a gene. CDR3 nucleotide sequence: TGTGCCAGCAGTTTAGGCCCGGGACTAGCGGGAATTTACGAGCAGTACTTC. Residues: CASSLGPGLAGIYEQYF.

The chain carries TRBV6-1 and TRBJ2-7; D not certain. CDR3 length: 13 residues. V was pared by 2 bases and J by 1 base, with 6 bases between. Looked up from germline, CDR1 is MNHNS and CDR2 is SASEGT. CDR3 amino acids: CASSERSSYEQYF. Written as DNA, the CDR3 is TGTGCCAGCAGTGAACGGAGTTCCTACGAGCAGTACTTC.

The V and J genes are TRBV25-1 and TRBJ2-3, with D unclear. The germline CDR1 and CDR2 sequences are MGHDK and SYGVNS. V was cut by 3 bases and J by 10 bases, with 8 bases left in between. This CDR3 contains 11 residues. The CDR3 sequence is CASSDVGAQYF. DNA of the CDR3: TGTGCCAGCAGTGATGTTGGGGCGCAGTATTTT.

V is TRBV14 and J is TRBJ2-1; D not certain. Germline V gives CDR1 SGHDN, CDR2 FVKESK. The CDR3 has 13 amino acids. The germline V and J ends were trimmed by 6 bases and 8 bases, with 14 bases remaining between them. The CDR3 spells CASSPLYPDEQFF. CDR3 DNA: TGTGCCAGCAGTCCTTTATATCCTGATGAGCAGTTCTTC.

This rearrangement joins TRBV29-1 to TRBJ2-2; 12 nucleotides match TRBD2. The CDR3 is made up of 16 amino acids. V shed 5 bases, J shed 5 bases, and the junction held 9 bases outside the gene matches. The germline gives CDR1 SQVTM, CDR2 ANQGSEA. The CDR3 DNA reads TGCAGCGTTCCCGCAATCGGACTAGCGGGGACCGGGGAGCTGTTTTTT. This translates into CSVPAIGLAGTGELFF.

The chain has TRBV7-2 and TRBJ1-2, with D possibly TRBD1 on 5 matching bases. Germline V lookup: CDR1 SGHTA, CDR2 FQGNSA. The CDR3 is made up of 14 amino acids. V dropped 2 bases and J dropped 5 bases, with 12 bases sitting between them. CDR3 sequence: CASSLQGGTYGYTF. The CDR3, as DNA: TGTGCCAGCAGCTTACAGGGTGGGACGTATGGCTACACCTTC. Variable domain in full (rest from reference TRBV7-2 and TRBJ1-2): GAGVSQSPSNKVTEKGKDVELRCDPISGHTALYWYRQSLGQGLEFLIYFQGNSAPDKSGLPSDRFSAERTGGSVSTLTIQRTQQEDSAVYLCASSLQGGTYGYTFGSGTRLTVV.

The chain links TRBV6-5 to TRBJ2-7; D perhaps matches TRBD1 (5 bases). Germline V gene sequence: CDR1 MNHEY, CDR2 SVGAGI. Trimming left V 0 bases short and J 5 bases short, with 11 bases between. CDR3 length equals 14 residues. The CDR3 loop reads CASSYSIRVDEQYF. The CDR3 DNA follows: TGTGCCAGCAGTTACTCGATCAGGGTAGACGAGCAGTACTTC.